This passage covers 10 T cell receptor beta chains from one sample sequenced in a study of T cell changes during pregnancy in multiple sclerosis. TCRdb's copy holds only in-frame clones and misses some; the assay was immunoSEQ multiplex PCR. The data contain about 92,000 clones, about 94% of them singletons. Here the sequenced sample was peripheral blood, taken in the third trimester of pregnancy. The receptors stem from a female donor with multiple sclerosis, enrolled in a pregnancy study.

The rearrangement uses TRBV2 and TRBJ2-3, with 8 nucleotides matching TRBD1. J lost 1 base, V lost 3 bases, and 3 bases had no gene match. CDR3 length equals 15 residues. Looked up from germline, CDR1 is SNHLY and CDR2 is FYNNEI. CDR3 amino acids: CASSEGRGRTDTQYF. CDR3 bases: TGTGCCAGCAGTGAGGGCAGGGGGCGCACAGATACGCAGTATTTT.

This rearrangement joins TRBV18 to TRBJ2-7; no reliable D call. Trimming stripped 2 bases from V and 5 bases from J, with 10 bases between. CDR3 length: 13 amino acids. Germline assignment: CDR1 KGHSH and CDR2 LQKENI. The CDR3 sequence: CASSPVASHEQYF. Here the CDR3 DNA reads TGTGCCAGCTCACCAGTAGCTTCCCACGAGCAGTACTTC.

The J gene is TRBJ2-2, the V gene TRBV9, with 11 bases identical to TRBD2. The J segment lost 1 base and the V segment lost 1 base, leaving 12 bases of the junction unmatched. Looked up from germline, CDR1 is SGDLS and CDR2 is YYNGEE. CDR3 size: 20 residues. CDR3 in amino acids: CASSVIPWVAGGGNTGELFF. The CDR3 nucleotides are TGTGCCAGCAGCGTAATCCCCTGGGTAGCGGGAGGGGGGAACACCGGGGAGCTGTTTTTT.

V usage is TRBV7-6 and J usage is TRBJ2-5; no clear D. CDR1 is SGHVS, CDR2 FNYEAQ, per germline. V dropped 1 base and J dropped 4 bases, with 7 bases sitting between them. The CDR3 runs 13 residues. The CDR3 loop is CASSLDLGETQYF. CDR3 sequence (DNA): TGTGCCAGCAGCTTAGATCTAGGAGAGACCCAGTACTTC.

The chain uses TRBV2 and TRBJ1-1; possible D gene TRBD1, 5 bases. The CDR3 sequence is 11 residues long. Per the germline V gene, CDR1 is SNHLY and CDR2 is FYNNEI. Trimming pared 6 bases from V and 11 bases from J, leaving 13 bases between. The DNA for the CDR3 is TGTGCCAGCAGGAACAGGTACCGCGCTTTCTTT. As protein: CASRNRYRAFF.

This clone was seen a single time. The genes are TRBV9 and TRBJ2-5, with D maybe TRBD1 (5 bases). Per germline, CDR1 SGDLS and CDR2 YYNGEE. Trimming removed 4 bases from V and 5 bases from J, with 21 bases in between. There are 16 residues in the CDR3. The CDR3: CASSPRQGSFFETQYF. CDR3 DNA: TGTGCCAGCAGCCCGAGGCAGGGTTCTTTCTTTGAGACCCAGTACTTC.

This rearrangement joins TRBV27 to TRBJ2-7; perhaps TRBD1 as D (7 bases). Per germline, CDR1 MNHEY and CDR2 SMNVEV (reference sequence). Deletions cut 6 bases from V and 0 bases from J, with 12 bases between. The CDR3 loop spans 14 amino acids. CDR3: CASSGGQSSYEQYF. The CDR3 DNA reads TGTGCCAGCAGCGGGGGACAGAGCTCCTACGAGCAGTACTTC.

The rearrangement links TRBV19 to TRBJ2-1, with 7 nucleotides matching TRBD1. Trimming cost V 7 bases and J 3 bases; bases outside gene matches: 9. This CDR3 region has 15 residues. Germline V gene data show CDR1 as LNHDA and CDR2 as SQIVND (reference sequence). CDR3 sequence reads: CASTYTGQNYNEQFF. The CDR3 DNA reads as TGTGCCAGTACCTATACGGGACAGAACTACAATGAGCAGTTCTTC.

The chain employs TRBV7-9 and TRBJ2-7; 11 bases fit TRBD2. V was pared by 1 base and J by 4 bases, with 6 bases of the junction left unmatched. The CDR3 has 16 amino acids. Per germline, CDR1 SEHNR and CDR2 FQNEAQ (reference sequence). CDR3 bases: TGTGCCAGCAGCTTAGTAGCTAGCGGGAGGACATACGAGCAGTACTTC. Its translation: CASSLVASGRTYEQYF.

The chain joins TRBV9 to TRBJ2-7; D perhaps matches TRBD1 (6 bases). CDR3 length: 15 residues. The germline gives CDR1 SGDLS, CDR2 YYNGEE. The V and J ends lost 5 bases and 5 bases respectively, with 20 bases between them. CDR3: CASSRDVGAGNEQYF. CDR3 coding DNA: TGTGCCAGCAGTAGGGACGTGGGGGCCGGGAACGAGCAGTACTTC.